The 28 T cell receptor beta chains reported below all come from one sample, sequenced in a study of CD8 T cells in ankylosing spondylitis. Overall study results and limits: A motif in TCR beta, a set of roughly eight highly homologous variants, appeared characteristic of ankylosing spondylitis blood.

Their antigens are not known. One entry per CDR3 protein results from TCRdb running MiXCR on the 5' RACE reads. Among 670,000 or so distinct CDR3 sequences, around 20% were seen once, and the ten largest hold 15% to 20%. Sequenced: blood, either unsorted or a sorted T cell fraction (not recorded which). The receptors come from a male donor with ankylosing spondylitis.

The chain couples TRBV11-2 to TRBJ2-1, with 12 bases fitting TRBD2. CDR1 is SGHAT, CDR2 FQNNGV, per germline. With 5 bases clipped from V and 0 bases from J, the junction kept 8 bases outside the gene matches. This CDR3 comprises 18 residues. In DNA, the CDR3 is TGTGCCAGCAGCACCCTCGGGACTAGCGGGCGCTCCTACAATGAGCAGTTCTTC. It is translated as CASSTLGTSGRSYNEQFF.

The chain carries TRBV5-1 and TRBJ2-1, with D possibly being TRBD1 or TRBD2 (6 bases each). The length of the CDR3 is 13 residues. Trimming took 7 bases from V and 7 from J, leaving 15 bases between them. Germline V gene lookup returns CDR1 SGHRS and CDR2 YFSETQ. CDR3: CASSEGGRNEQFF. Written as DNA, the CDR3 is TGCGCCAGCTCCGAGGGGGGTCGGAATGAGCAGTTCTTC. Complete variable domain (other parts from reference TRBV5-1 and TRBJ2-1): KAGVTQTPRYLIKTRGQQVTLSCSPISGHRSVSWYQQTPGQGLQFLFEYFSETQRNKGNFPGRFSGRQFSNSRSEMNVSTLELGDSALYLCASSEGGRNEQFFGPGTRLTVL.

The chain's CDR3 is CASSLEGLEAFF. The DNA of the CDR3 is TGCGCCAGCAGCTTGGAGGGTCTTGAAGCTTTCTTT. The chain carries TRBV5-1 and TRBJ1-1; D remains unclear. The V gene lost 0 bases and the J gene lost 7 bases, with 7 bases spanning the gap. The germline CDR1 and CDR2 sequences are SGHRS and YFSETQ. The CDR3 extends over 12 amino acids.

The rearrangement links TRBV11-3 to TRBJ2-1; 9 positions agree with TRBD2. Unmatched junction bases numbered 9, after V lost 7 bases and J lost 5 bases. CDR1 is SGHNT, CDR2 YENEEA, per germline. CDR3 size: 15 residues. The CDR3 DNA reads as TGTGCCAGCAAGCAGCGGGGGGACTCAAACAATGAGCAGTTCTTC. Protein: CASKQRGDSNNEQFF. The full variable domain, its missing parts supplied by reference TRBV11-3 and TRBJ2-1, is EAGVVQSPRYKIIEKKQPVAFWCNPISGHNTLYWYLQNLGQGPELLIRYENEEAVDDSQLPKDRFSAERLKGVDSTLKIQPAELGDSAVYLCASKQRGDSNNEQFFGPGTRLTVL.

The CDR3 reads CASNSGDTAFRVETQYF. For the CDR3, the DNA is TGTGCCAGCAATTCGGGTGATACAGCGTTTAGAGTGGAGACCCAGTACTTC. The V call is TRBV12-3 or TRBV12-4, the J call TRBJ2-5; D unclear. The CDR3 extends over 17 amino acids. Trimming stripped 7 bases from V and 5 bases from J, with 26 bases between.

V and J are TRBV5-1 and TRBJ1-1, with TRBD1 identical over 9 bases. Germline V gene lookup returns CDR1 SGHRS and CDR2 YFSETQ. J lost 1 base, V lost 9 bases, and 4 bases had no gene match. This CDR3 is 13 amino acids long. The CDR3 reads CAKRQGENTEAFF. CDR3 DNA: TGCGCCAAAAGACAGGGGGAGAACACTGAAGCTTTCTTT. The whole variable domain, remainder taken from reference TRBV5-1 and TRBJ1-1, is KAGVTQTPRYLIKTRGQQVTLSCSPISGHRSVSWYQQTPGQGLQFLFEYFSETQRNKGNFPGRFSGRQFSNSRSEMNVSTLELGDSALYLCAKRQGENTEAFFGQGTRLTVV.

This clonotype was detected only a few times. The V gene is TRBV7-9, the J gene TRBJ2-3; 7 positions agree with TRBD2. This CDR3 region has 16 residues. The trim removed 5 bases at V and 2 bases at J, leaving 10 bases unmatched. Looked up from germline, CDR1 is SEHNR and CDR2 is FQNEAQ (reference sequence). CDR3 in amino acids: CASSTLAALTTDTQYF. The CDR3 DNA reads TGTGCCAGCAGCACGCTAGCGGCTCTAACCACAGATACGCAGTATTTT.

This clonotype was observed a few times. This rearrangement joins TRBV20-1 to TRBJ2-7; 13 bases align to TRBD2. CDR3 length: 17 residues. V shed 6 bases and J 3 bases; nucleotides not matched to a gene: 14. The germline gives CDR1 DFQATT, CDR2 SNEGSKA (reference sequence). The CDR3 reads CSAAGGTSGKGGYEQYF. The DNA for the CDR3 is TGCAGTGCCGCAGGGGGGACTAGCGGGAAAGGAGGCTACGAGCAGTACTTC.

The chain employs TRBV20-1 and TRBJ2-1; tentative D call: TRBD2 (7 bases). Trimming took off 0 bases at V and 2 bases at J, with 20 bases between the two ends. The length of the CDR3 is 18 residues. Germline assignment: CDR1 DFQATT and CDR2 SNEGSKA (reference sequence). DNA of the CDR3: TGCAGTGCTAGAGATTTGCGGGCGGGGGCTAACACCTACAATGAGCAGTTCTTC. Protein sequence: CSARDLRAGANTYNEQFF.

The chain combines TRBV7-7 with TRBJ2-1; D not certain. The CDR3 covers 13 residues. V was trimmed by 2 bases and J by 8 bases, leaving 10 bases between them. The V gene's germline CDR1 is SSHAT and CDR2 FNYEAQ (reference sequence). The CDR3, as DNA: TGTGCCAGCAGCTTACAAAAGGGCTATGAGCAGTTCTTC. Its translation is CASSLQKGYEQFF.

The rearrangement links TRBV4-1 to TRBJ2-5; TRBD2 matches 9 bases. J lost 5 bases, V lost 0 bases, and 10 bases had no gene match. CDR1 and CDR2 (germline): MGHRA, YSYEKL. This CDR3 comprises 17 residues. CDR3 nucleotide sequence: TGCGCCAGCAGCCAAGATCCGGGAGCGGGGGGCCGTGAGACCCAGTACTTC. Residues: CASSQDPGAGGRETQYF.

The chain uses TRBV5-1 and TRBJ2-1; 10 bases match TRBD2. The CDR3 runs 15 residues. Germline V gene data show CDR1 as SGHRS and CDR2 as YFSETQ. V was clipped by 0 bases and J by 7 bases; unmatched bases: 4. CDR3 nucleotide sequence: TGCGCCAGCAGCTTGGAAACTAGCGGGGTTAATGAGCAGTTCTTC. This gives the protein CASSLETSGVNEQFF.

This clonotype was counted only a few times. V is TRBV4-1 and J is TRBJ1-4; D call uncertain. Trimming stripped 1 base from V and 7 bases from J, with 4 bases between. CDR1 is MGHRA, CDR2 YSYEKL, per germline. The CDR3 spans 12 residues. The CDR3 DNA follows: TGCGCCAGCAGCCAAGTCTTTGAAAAACTGTTTTTT. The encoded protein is CASSQVFEKLFF.

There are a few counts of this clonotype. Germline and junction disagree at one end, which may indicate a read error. The CDR3 is CATSRDLLSQRDF. The CDR3 DNA sequence: TGTGCCACCAGCAGAGATCTCCTCAGCCAGCGGGACTTC. This chain links TRBV15 with TRBJ2-5; a possible D gene is TRBD2 (6 bases). The V gene's germline CDR1 is LNHNV and CDR2 YYDKDF (reference sequence). The CDR3 runs to 13 residues.

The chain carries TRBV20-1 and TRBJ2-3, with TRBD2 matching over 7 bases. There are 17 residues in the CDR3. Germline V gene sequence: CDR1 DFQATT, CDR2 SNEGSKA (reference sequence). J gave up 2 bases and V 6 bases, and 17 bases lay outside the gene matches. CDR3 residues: CSAKRGSGVSITDTQYF. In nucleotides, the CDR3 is TGCAGTGCAAAGAGGGGAAGCGGGGTCAGCATCACAGATACGCAGTATTTT.

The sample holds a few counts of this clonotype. Written as DNA, the CDR3 is TGTGCCAGCAGCCACAGCGGGGATACCGGGGAGCTGTTTTTT. Translation: CASSHSGDTGELFF. This chain links TRBV12-3 or TRBV12-4 with TRBJ2-2; 7 positions agree with TRBD2. The CDR3 extends over 14 amino acids. With V trimmed by 6 bases and J by 5 bases, 6 bases remained unmatched.

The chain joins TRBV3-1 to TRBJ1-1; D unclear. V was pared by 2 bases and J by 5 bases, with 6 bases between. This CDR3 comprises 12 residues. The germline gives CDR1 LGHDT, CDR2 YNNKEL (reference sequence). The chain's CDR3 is CASSQMRTEAFF. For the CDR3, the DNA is TGTGCCAGCAGCCAAATGAGGACTGAAGCTTTCTTT.

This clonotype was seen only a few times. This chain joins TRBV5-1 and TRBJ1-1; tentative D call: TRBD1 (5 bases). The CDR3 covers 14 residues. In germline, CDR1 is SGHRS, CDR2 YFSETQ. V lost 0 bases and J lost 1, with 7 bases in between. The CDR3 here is CASSLDRTNTEAFF. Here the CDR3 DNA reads TGCGCCAGCAGCTTGGACAGGACGAACACTGAAGCTTTCTTT.

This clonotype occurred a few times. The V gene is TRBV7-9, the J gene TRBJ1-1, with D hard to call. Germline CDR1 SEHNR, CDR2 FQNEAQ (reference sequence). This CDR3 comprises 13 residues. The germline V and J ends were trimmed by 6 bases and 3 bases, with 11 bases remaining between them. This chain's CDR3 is CASRADGHTEAFF. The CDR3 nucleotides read TGTGCCAGCAGGGCCGACGGGCACACTGAAGCTTTCTTT.

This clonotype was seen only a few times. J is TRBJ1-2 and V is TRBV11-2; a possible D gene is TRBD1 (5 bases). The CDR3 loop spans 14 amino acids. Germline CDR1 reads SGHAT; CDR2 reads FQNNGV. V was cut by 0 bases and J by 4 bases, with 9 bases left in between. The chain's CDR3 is CASSLDEGSYGYTF. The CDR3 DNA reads TGTGCCAGCAGCTTAGATGAGGGGAGCTATGGCTACACCTTC.

CDR3 coding DNA: TGTGCCAGCAGCTTAGGGGACTTCCAAGAGACCCAGTACTTC. Protein: CASSLGDFQETQYF. The chain joins TRBV7-9 to TRBJ2-5; a possible D gene is TRBD2 (6 bases). V lost 1 base and J lost 1, with 7 bases in between. The CDR3 is made up of 14 amino acids. Germline loops: CDR1 SEHNR, CDR2 FQNEAQ (reference sequence).

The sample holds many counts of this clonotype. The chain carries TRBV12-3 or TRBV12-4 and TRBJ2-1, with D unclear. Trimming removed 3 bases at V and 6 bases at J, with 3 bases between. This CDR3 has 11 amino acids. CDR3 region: CASSFLNEQFF. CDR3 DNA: TGTGCCAGCAGTTTTCTCAATGAGCAGTTCTTC.

The CDR3 nucleotides read TGTGCCAGCAGCCAAGATGGACTAGCGGGAGCCAACGAGCAGTACTTC. It translates to CASSQDGLAGANEQYF. This chain links TRBV14 with TRBJ2-7; 13 nucleotides line up with TRBD2. V shed 0 bases, J shed 5 bases, and the junction held 4 bases outside the gene matches. The CDR3 is 16 amino acids. The germline V gene has CDR1 SGHDN and CDR2 FVKESK.

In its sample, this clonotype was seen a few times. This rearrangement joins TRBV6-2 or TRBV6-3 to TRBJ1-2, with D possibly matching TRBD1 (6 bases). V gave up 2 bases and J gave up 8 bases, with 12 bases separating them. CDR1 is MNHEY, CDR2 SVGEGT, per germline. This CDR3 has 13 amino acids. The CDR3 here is CASSYRGTNGYTF. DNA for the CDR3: TGTGCCAGCAGTTACCGCGGGACAAACGGCTACACCTTC.

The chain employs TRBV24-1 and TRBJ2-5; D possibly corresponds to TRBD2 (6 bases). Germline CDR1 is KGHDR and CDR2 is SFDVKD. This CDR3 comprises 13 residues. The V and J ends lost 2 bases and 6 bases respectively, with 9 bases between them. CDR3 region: CATSDSGGKTQYF. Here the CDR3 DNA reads TGTGCCACCAGTGATTCTGGCGGGAAGACCCAGTACTTC.

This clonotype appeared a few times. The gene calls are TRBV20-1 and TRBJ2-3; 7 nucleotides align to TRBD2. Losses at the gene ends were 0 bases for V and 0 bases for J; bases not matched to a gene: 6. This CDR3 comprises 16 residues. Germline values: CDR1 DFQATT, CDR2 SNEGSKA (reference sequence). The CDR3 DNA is TGCAGTGCTAGAGATCTTGCGGGGGAAAGCACAGATACGCAGTATTTT. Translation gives CSARDLAGESTDTQYF.

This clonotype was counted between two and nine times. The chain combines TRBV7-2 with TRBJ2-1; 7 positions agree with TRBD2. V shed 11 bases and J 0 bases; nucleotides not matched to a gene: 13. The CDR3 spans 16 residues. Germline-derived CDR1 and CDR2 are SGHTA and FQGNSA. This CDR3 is CAASRGFSPSYNEQFF. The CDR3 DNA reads TGTGCCGCCTCGCGGGGGTTCTCCCCCTCCTACAATGAGCAGTTCTTC.

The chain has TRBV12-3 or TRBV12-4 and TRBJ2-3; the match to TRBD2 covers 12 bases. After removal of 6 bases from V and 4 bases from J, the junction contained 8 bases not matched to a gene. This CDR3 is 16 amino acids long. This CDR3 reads CASRPTSGRRADTQYF. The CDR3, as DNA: TGTGCCAGCAGACCCACTAGCGGGAGGAGGGCAGATACGCAGTATTTT.